The rows below give T cell receptor beta chains drawn from one sample of a study of CD8+CD57+ T cells in acquired aplastic anemia. TCRdb redid the calling of the reads with MiXCR, one entry per CDR3 protein. The table shows over 150,000 distinct CDR3 sequences, with 71% occurring only once. Material for sequencing was sorted CD4+, CD8+, or CD8+CD57+ T cells (not recorded which) from PBMCs. The receptors originated from a human donor with aplastic anemia. CDR3s include the opening cysteine and the closing phenylalanine or tryptophan. The order of the fields is D gene, J gene, clone size, V gene, CDR3 protein, CDR3 DNA. D genes are given only for firm matches. Part of the rows lack a size; the others show once, few, many or a class for expanded clones.

>NA|TRBJ1-6|NA|TRBV19
CASSMGETEGSPLHF
TGTGCCAGTAGTATGGGTGAAACGGAGGGTTCACCCCTCCACTTT
>NA|TRBJ1-3|NA|TRBV9
CASSVLSVPGNTIYF
TGTGCCAGCAGCGTTCTCAGCGTTCCTGGAAACACCATATATTTT
>NA|TRBJ2-7|NA|TRBV6-5
CASSTPSTGTYEQYF
TGTGCCAGCAGTACCCCTTCAACAGGGACGTACGAGCAGTACTTC
>NA|TRBJ2-5|NA|TRBV29-1
CSVEVVAGETQYF
TGCAGCGTTGAAGTGGTTGCGGGGGAGACCCAGTACTTC
>TRBD2|TRBJ2-7|NA|TRBV7-2
CASSFRAGGPEQYF
TGTGCCAGCAGCTTCAGAGCGGGGGGGCCCGAGCAGTACTTC
>NA|TRBJ2-7|few|TRBV10-3
CAISDNYEQYF
TGTGCCATCAGCGATAACTACGAGCAGTACTTC
>NA|TRBJ2-1|NA|TRBV24-1
CATSPGDISRHNEQFF
TGTGCCACCAGTCCCGGGGACATATCGCGACACAATGAGCAGTTCTTC
>NA|TRBJ2-7|NA|TRBV7-3
CASSLGTHYEQYF
TGTGCCAGCAGCCTTGGGACTCACTACGAGCAGTACTTC
>NA|TRBJ2-3|NA|TRBV7-6
CASSLATGGLTDTQYF
TGTGCCAGCAGCTTAGCGACGGGGGGCCTCACAGATACGCAGTATTTT
>NA|TRBJ1-6|NA|TRBV2
CASSVGGTWNSPLHF
TGTGCCAGCAGTGTAGGTGGAACGTGGAATTCACCCCTCCACTTT
>TRBD1|TRBJ2-7|NA|TRBV9
CASSHPGQGFSYEQYF
TGTGCCAGCAGTCACCCGGGACAGGGTTTCTCCTACGAGCAGTACTTC
>NA|TRBJ1-2|few|TRBV10-3
CAISEWGDYGYTF
TGTGCCATCAGTGAGTGGGGAGACTATGGCTACACCTTC
>NA|TRBJ1-5|NA|TRBV29-1
CSVGGNSNQPQHF
TGCAGCGTCGGGGGGAATAGCAATCAGCCCCAGCATTTT
>TRBD1|TRBJ1-1|NA|TRBV29-1
CSVDRTGMNTEAFF
TGCAGCGTAGACCGGACAGGGATGAACACTGAAGCTTTCTTT
>NA|TRBJ1-5|NA|TRBV15
CATSREPDPNQPQHF
TGTGCCACCAGCAGAGAACCAGACCCCAATCAGCCCCAGCATTTT
>TRBD1|TRBJ1-4|NA|TRBV15
CATSREGGGEGEKLFF
TGTGCCACCAGCAGAGAGGGAGGGGGCGAGGGTGAAAAACTGTTTTTT
>NA|TRBJ2-1|NA|TRBV12-3/TRBV12-4
CASSSGTHDNEQFF
TGTGCCAGCAGTTCAGGGACGCACGACAATGAGCAGTTCTTC
>TRBD1|TRBJ2-5|NA|TRBV7-6
CASSLTGGRETQYF
TGTGCCAGCAGCTTGACAGGGGGGCGGGAGACCCAGTACTTC
>TRBD2|TRBJ2-1|NA|TRBV9
CASSVSGLAGSTYEQFF
TGTGCCAGCAGCGTTTCGGGACTAGCGGGATCTACCTATGAGCAGTTCTTC
>TRBD1|TRBJ2-7|few|TRBV10-3
CAIRTETGIEQYF
TGTGCCATCAGAACCGAGACAGGGATCGAGCAGTACTTC
>TRBD2|TRBJ2-3|NA|TRBV7-2
CASSSDGRAVDTQYF
TGTGCCAGCAGCTCGGACGGGAGGGCCGTGGATACGCAGTATTTT
>NA|TRBJ1-5|once|TRBV10-3
CAAGTDNQPQHF
TGTGCCGCCGGGACGGATAATCAGCCCCAGCATTTT
>NA|TRBJ2-1|NA|TRBV7-2
CASSAGRSSYNEQFF
TGTGCCAGCAGCGCCGGACGCAGCTCCTACAATGAGCAGTTCTTC
>NA|TRBJ1-6|NA|TRBV20-1
CSARQWGASSYDSPLHF
TGCAGTGCTCGCCAATGGGGCGCAAGCTCCTATGATTCACCCCTCCACTTT
>NA|TRBJ2-3|NA|TRBV7-9
CASSFGGTSTDTQYF
TGTGCCAGCAGCTTTGGGGGCACTAGCACAGATACGCAGTATTTT
>NA|TRBJ1-1|NA|TRBV5-1
CASSLETNTEAFF
TGTGCCAGCAGCTTAGAAACAAACACTGAAGCTTTCTTT
>TRBD1|TRBJ1-2|few|TRBV19
CASSTTRQGPGYTF
TGTGCCAGTAGTACCACCCGACAGGGCCCCGGCTACACCTTC
>NA|TRBJ1-6|NA|TRBV24-1
CATSGTAWDSPLHF
TGTGCCACCAGTGGGACGGCCTGGGATTCACCCCTCCACTTT
>TRBD1|TRBJ2-7|once|TRBV5-1
CASEPGQGISEQYF
TGCGCCAGCGAGCCGGGACAGGGAATTTCCGAGCAGTACTTC
>NA|TRBJ2-7|many|TRBV7-9
CASSSQRNGYEQYF
TGTGCCAGCAGCTCCCAGAGAAATGGCTACGAGCAGTACTTC
>NA|TRBJ1-2|NA|TRBV15
CATSRDQGQIYGYTF
TGTGCCACCAGCAGAGACCAGGGGCAGATCTATGGCTACACCTTC
>TRBD2|TRBJ2-5|NA|TRBV15
CATSLRLAGGGETQYF
TGTGCCACCAGCCTGCGACTAGCGGGGGGCGGTGAGACCCAGTACTTC
>TRBD2|TRBJ2-7|few|TRBV7-3
CASSAGLAGGGEQYF
TGTGCCAGCAGCGCAGGACTAGCGGGAGGTGGCGAGCAGTACTTC
>NA|TRBJ1-1|NA|TRBV10-1
CASSEGGFNEAFF
TGCGCCAGCAGTGAAGGTGGGTTTAATGAAGCTTTCTTT
>NA|TRBJ2-1|NA|TRBV7-9
CASSFKPGILFF
TGTGCCAGCAGCTTTAAGCCAGGGATTCTGTTCTTC
>NA|TRBJ2-7|few|TRBV7-9
CASSKMAPGISYEQYF
TGTGCCAGCAGCAAGATGGCACCCGGAATTTCCTACGAGCAGTACTTC
>NA|TRBJ2-6|few|TRBV24-1
CATSDPNSGANVLTF
TGTGCCACCAGTGATCCGAACAGCGGGGCCAACGTCCTGACTTTC
>NA|TRBJ2-3|NA|TRBV28
CASSPGPTGSTRGDTQYF
TGTGCCAGCAGCCCGGGGCCAACAGGGAGCACTCGGGGAGATACGCAGTATTTT
>NA|TRBJ2-6|NA|TRBV7-3
CASSLAFPGVLTF
TGTGCCAGCAGCTTAGCTTTTCCAGGCGTCCTGACTTTC
>TRBD2|TRBJ2-3|NA|TRBV12-3/TRBV12-4
CASSIAGGPGTQYF
TGTGCCAGCAGTATAGCGGGGGGGCCGGGTACGCAGTATTTT
>TRBD2|TRBJ2-5|NA|TRBV7-9
CASSFPGLAGGMETQYF
TGTGCCAGCAGCTTCCCGGGACTAGCGGGAGGTATGGAGACCCAGTACTTC
>TRBD1|TRBJ1-5|NA|TRBV24-1
CATSDRTGIGNQPQHF
TGTGCCACCAGTGACCGGACAGGCATAGGCAATCAGCCCCAGCATTTT
>NA|TRBJ2-2|NA|TRBV20-1
CSARGAGELFF
TGCAGTGCTAGAGGAGCAGGGGAGCTGTTTTTT
>NA|TRBJ1-1|NA|TRBV6-4
CASREGEQGSTEAFF
TGTGCCAGCAGGGAGGGGGAGCAAGGATCAACTGAAGCTTTCTTT
>NA|TRBJ1-1|NA|TRBV10-2
CASRGLEAFF
TGCGCCAGCAGAGGACTTGAAGCTTTCTTT
>TRBD2|TRBJ2-5|few|TRBV7-7
CASSPETSGETQYF
TGTGCCAGCAGCCCAGAGACTAGCGGAGAGACCCAGTACTTC
>NA|TRBJ2-1|NA|TRBV2
CASSYALPPAVF
TGTGCCAGCAGTTATGCCCTACCCCCAGCGGTCTTC
>TRBD2|TRBJ2-1|NA|TRBV15
CATGGLSYNEQFF
TGTGCGACGGGAGGCTTATCCTACAATGAGCAGTTCTTC
>NA|TRBJ2-7|NA|TRBV7-6
CASSPNTQPTYEQYF
TGTGCCAGCAGCCCGAACACACAACCGACCTACGAGCAGTACTTC
>NA|TRBJ1-2|NA|TRBV5-6
CASSLVSQYGYTF
TGTGCCAGCAGCTTGGTCAGTCAGTATGGCTACACCTTC
>TRBD2|TRBJ2-5|NA|TRBV9
CASSVGTSGEETQYF
TGTGCCAGCAGCGTAGGGACTAGCGGGGAAGAGACCCAGTACTTC
>TRBD1|TRBJ1-1|once|TRBV7-9
CASSDRGITEAFF
TGTGCCAGCAGCGACAGGGGAATCACTGAAGCTTTCTTT
>TRBD2|TRBJ2-2|NA|TRBV6-4
CASSESGGGSGELFF
TGTGCCAGCAGTGAGAGCGGGGGGGGCTCTGGGGAGCTGTTTTTT
>TRBD2|TRBJ2-3|few|TRBV11-2
CASSLGGLAGGTDTQYF
TGTGCCAGCAGCTTAGGAGGACTAGCGGGAGGGACAGATACGCAGTATTTT
>NA|TRBJ2-1|NA|TRBV25-1
CASSGRTPGYNEQFF
TGTGCCAGCAGTGGCCGGACACCTGGGTACAATGAGCAGTTCTTC
>NA|TRBJ1-5|NA|TRBV12-5
CASGPTVGDNQPQHF
TGTGCTAGTGGTCCGACCGTGGGGGACAATCAGCCCCAGCATTTT
>TRBD1|TRBJ1-6|NA|TRBV20-1
CSAPDRDNSPLHF
TGCAGTGCACCCGACAGGGATAATTCACCCCTCCACTTT
>NA|TRBJ2-7|NA|TRBV24-1
CATSALKDRAIF
TGTGCCACCAGCGCCCTCAAAGACCGGGCAATCTTC
>NA|TRBJ1-3|NA|TRBV14
CASSQGYGNSGNTIYF
TGTGCCAGCAGCCAAGGCTACGGAAACTCTGGAAACACCATATATTTT
>TRBD2|TRBJ2-1|few|TRBV9
CASSARLATHNEQFF
TGTGCCAGCAGCGCACGACTAGCGACTCACAATGAGCAGTTCTTC